Presented here are 8 T cell receptor beta chains from one specimen sequenced in a study of T cell changes during pregnancy in multiple sclerosis. Sequencing used immunoSEQ multiplex PCR; TCRdb keeps in-frame clones, though not all of them. The sample carries under 4,000 clones, over 75% recorded once. This specimen consisted of CD8+ T cells from peripheral blood mononuclear cells, obtained in the first trimester of pregnancy. These receptors came from a female donor in good health, enrolled as a control in a pregnancy study.

This clone was counted a few times. The rearrangement joins TRBV19 to TRBJ2-7; D remains unclear. Germline loops: CDR1 LNHDA, CDR2 SQIVND (reference sequence). V lost 1 base and J 2 bases, leaving 6 bases between the germline ends. The CDR3 is 13 residues long. This CDR3 is CASSIGQAYEQYF. The CDR3 DNA follows: TGTGCCAGTAGTATAGGTCAGGCCTACGAGCAGTACTTC.

The V gene is TRBV6-5, the J gene TRBJ2-2; D might be TRBD1 (6 bases). CDR1 is MNHEY, CDR2 SVGAGI, per germline. This CDR3 comprises 15 residues. Trimming took 2 bases from V and 5 from J, leaving 12 bases between them. CDR3 sequence (DNA): TGTGCCAGCAGTTACGGGGGCGTGGGGACCGGGGAGCTGTTTTTT. Translating it yields CASSYGGVGTGELFF.

V and J are TRBV5-4 and TRBJ1-2, with unresolved D. Germline-derived CDR1 and CDR2 are SGHNT and YYREEE (reference sequence). The CDR3 sequence is 15 residues long. The V gene lost 4 bases and the J gene lost 1 base, with 14 bases spanning the gap. CDR3 sequence reads: CASSTRGRGNYGYTF. In DNA form, the CDR3 reads TGTGCCAGCAGCACGAGAGGCCGGGGTAACTATGGCTACACCTTC.

The chain uses TRBV9 and TRBJ2-1; no clear D. V dropped 1 base and J dropped 7 bases, with 12 bases sitting between them. The CDR3 is 14 residues long. Looked up from germline, CDR1 is SGDLS and CDR2 is YYNGEE. As DNA, the CDR3 is TGTGCCAGCAGCGTAAGTGGCCCTGAAAATGAGCAGTTCTTC. Its protein product is CASSVSGPENEQFF. Based on the CDR3 plus reference TRBV9 and TRBJ2-1, the full variable domain is DSGVTQTPKHLITATGQRVTLRCSPRSGDLSVYWYQQSLDQGLQFLIQYYNGEERAKGNILERFSAQQFPDLHSELNLSSLELGDSALYFCASSVSGPENEQFFGPGTRLTVL.

CDR3 nucleotide sequence: TGTGCCAGCAGCTTGATCAGGGGACCCGCCGCCGGGGAGCTGTTTTTT. Translated, it gives CASSLIRGPAAGELFF. This chain uses TRBV5-5 with TRBJ2-2; a weak D match, TRBD1 (6 bases). The germline V gene has CDR1 SGHKS and CDR2 YYEKEE (reference sequence). The CDR3 runs 16 residues. V gave up 1 base and J gave up 6 bases, with 16 bases separating them.

DNA of the CDR3: TGTGCCAGCAGCTTGAAAGGCGGGGCCCAAGAGACCCAGTACTTC. Translating gives CASSLKGGAQETQYF. This chain links TRBV5-4 with TRBJ2-5; D perhaps matches TRBD2 (6 bases). Germline V lookup: CDR1 SGHNT, CDR2 YYREEE (reference sequence). V dropped 1 base and J dropped 1 base, with 11 bases sitting between them. This CDR3 is built from 15 residues.

The chain has TRBV7-2 and TRBJ2-3; 8 bases line up with TRBD2. The germline V gene encodes CDR1 SGHTA and CDR2 FQGNSA. The CDR3 runs 17 residues. The junction had 9 bases not matched to a gene; V was cut back by 4 bases and J by 0 bases. This chain's CDR3 is CASSSLGLAGSTDTQYF. CDR3 coding DNA: TGTGCCAGCAGCTCGTTGGGGCTAGCGGGTAGCACAGATACGCAGTATTTT.

V and J are TRBV6-4 and TRBJ2-1; 9 nucleotides agree with TRBD2. Germline assignment: CDR1 MRHNA and CDR2 SNTAGT. The CDR3 sequence is 15 residues long. The V segment lost 8 bases and the J segment 7 bases; nucleotides outside the gene matches: 12. The CDR3 here is CASAEGSGGGNEQFF. The DNA for the CDR3 is TGTGCCAGCGCCGAAGGTAGCGGGGGAGGTAATGAGCAGTTCTTC.